This TCR beta chain came from a study of blood T cell repertoires in COVID-19. Whole-study context: Researchers got acute and convalescent COVID-19 samples from the United States, Italy and Spain. T cells, B-cell-depleted T cells, or PBMCs provided the cDNA or gDNA that served as material.

Libraries were prepared by immunoSEQ multiplex PCR; TCRdb keeps only in-frame clonotypes and omits some of them. The repertoire has roughly 240,000 clones, roughly 85% of them found once; the top ten carry less than 6.5%. Source material: peripheral blood. The TCR originated in a man aged 45-65 years with COVID-19, enrolled during active disease.

As DNA, the CDR3 is TGTGCCAGTAGTATAAGGGGGGGAGATTCACCCCTCCACTTT. Translation: CASSIRGGDSPLHF. This chain joins TRBV19 and TRBJ1-6; a possible D gene is TRBD1 (6 bases). Trimming removed 2 bases at V and 8 bases at J, with 10 bases between. CDR3 size: 14 residues. The germline V gene encodes CDR1 LNHDA and CDR2 SQIVND (reference sequence).